This TCR beta chain came from a study of T cell responses to AZD1222 COVID-19 vaccine. Broader study findings: Donors skewed white British and female; clonal diversity was possibly underestimated. Close to half of all spike-specific TCRs reportedly target regions of the variants that are unmutated. Vaccination with two AZD1222 doses was followed by a rise in Spike-specific TCR breadth and depth. Baseline serology detected seropositivity in only a handful of AZD1222 recipients.

CDR3 size: 16 residues. Germline CDR1 reads KGHDR; CDR2 reads SFDVKD. V was shortened by 1 base and J by 3 bases, with 14 bases between the two germline ends. Libraries were prepared by immunoSEQ multiplex PCR; TCRdb keeps only in-frame clonotypes and omits some of them. This table holds more than 120,000 clones, roughly 88% found once. Remarks on this clone: The antigen is not known.

Sequenced material: peripheral blood, taken 28 days after the second dose of the MenACWY control vaccine. This TCR came from an adult who received the MenACWY meningococcal vaccine as a control. V gene TRBV24-1 combines with J gene TRBJ2-5, with D possibly TRBD1 on 6 matching bases. Here the CDR3 reads CATSDFPGVKEETQYF. The CDR3 nucleotides read TGTGCCACCAGTGATTTTCCAGGGGTGAAGGAAGAGACCCAGTACTTC.